A selection of T cell receptor beta chains follows, all from one sample in a study of identical twins. Via MiXCR, TCRdb re-called the 5' RACE reads, giving one row per CDR3 protein. The table records roughly 190,000 distinct CDR3 sequences, about 15% of them present only once. The sample also formed part of further work on T cells expressing NK-cell markers.

The sample was CD8+ T cells sorted from blood. Receptors originate from a woman younger than 30 in good health. CDR3s include the opening cysteine and the closing phenylalanine or tryptophan. The D gene is left open where the match is weak. Clone size is stated in some rows and not others, as once, few, many or a class when expanded.

clone_size,d_call,j_call,v_call,cdr3_nt,cdr3_aa
few,TRBD1,TRBJ1-2,TRBV9,TGTGCCAGCAGCGAAGGGGGCGGGTATGGCTACACCTTC,CASSEGGGYGYTF
NA,NA,TRBJ2-1,TRBV5-4,TGTGCCAGCAGCTTGGCCGGCAGGGACCCCTACAATGAGCAGTTCTTC,CASSLAGRDPYNEQFF
NA,TRBD1,TRBJ2-2,TRBV27,TGTGCCAGCAGGGGGGGACAGGGTCGACTCGGGGAGCTGTTTTTT,CASRGGQGRLGELFF
NA,NA,TRBJ2-7,TRBV20-1,TGCAGTGCCCTGGAGCGTGACTTCTACGAGCAGTACTTC,CSALERDFYEQYF
NA,NA,TRBJ2-1,TRBV6-2/TRBV6-3,TGTGCCAGCACACGCGGCAATGAGCAGTTCTTC,CASTRGNEQFF
many,NA,TRBJ1-2,TRBV12-3/TRBV12-4,TGTGCCAGCAGTTTACCCAGCTACTATGGCTACACCTTC,CASSLPSYYGYTF
many,NA,TRBJ2-1,TRBV5-1,TGCGCCAGCAGCCCAACATGGGGCCCTGCAAGCTCCTACAATGAGCAGTTCTTC,CASSPTWGPASSYNEQFF
NA,NA,TRBJ1-3,TRBV4-3,TGCGCCAGCAGCCAAGACAGGACAGCCCGAAACACCATATATTTT,CASSQDRTARNTIYF
few,NA,TRBJ2-1,TRBV11-2,TGTGCCAGCAGCTCAGGTGGGCCTTACTACAATGAGCAGTTCTTC,CASSSGGPYYNEQFF
few,NA,TRBJ1-3,TRBV6-1,TGTGCCAGCAGTCGAGAGCCCAGCTCTGGAAACACCATATATTTT,CASSREPSSGNTIYF
NA,NA,TRBJ2-7,TRBV6-1,TGTGCCACAGGGGTATGGATCTCCTACGAGCAGTACTTC,CATGVWISYEQYF
few,NA,TRBJ1-6,TRBV6-5,TGTGCCAGCCAGGGTTATAATTCACCCCTCCACTTT,CASQGYNSPLHF
many,NA,TRBJ2-1,TRBV3-1,TGTGCCAGCAGCCAGGAACTCGACAATGAGCAGTTCTTC,CASSQELDNEQFF
NA,NA,TRBJ2-7,TRBV5-1,TGCGCCAGCAGCTTGACCGGGGGCGAAACCTACGAGCAGTACTTC,CASSLTGGETYEQYF
NA,NA,TRBJ2-7,TRBV5-6,TGTGCCAGCAGCTCGGTTCTGGAGCGGCCCTACGAGCAGTACTTC,CASSSVLERPYEQYF
NA,NA,TRBJ2-1,TRBV6-1,TGTGCCAGCAGTACCGGGAGACCGGGTTACAATGAGCAGTTCTTC,CASSTGRPGYNEQFF
NA,NA,TRBJ2-1,TRBV14,TGTCCCCAATCGAGGGCAGGGGAGGTCAATGAGCAGTTCTTC,CPQSRAGEVNEQFF
NA,NA,TRBJ1-1,TRBV2,TGTGCCAGCAGTGGCCCGGGGCGGGGGATCACTGAAGCTTTCTTT,CASSGPGRGITEAFF
few,NA,TRBJ2-5,TRBV9,TGTGCCAGCAGCGTAGAAGGCGGGCGGGAGACCCAGTACTTC,CASSVEGGRETQYF
NA,NA,TRBJ1-1,TRBV10-3,TGTGCCATCACCAGAGACGGTGAAGCTTTCTTT,CAITRDGEAFF
many,TRBD2,TRBJ2-1,TRBV12-3/TRBV12-4,TGTGCCAGCAGTCTACATCCCGGGACTAGAGCCCACAATGAGCAGTTCTTC,CASSLHPGTRAHNEQFF
few,TRBD2,TRBJ2-1,TRBV6-4,TGTGCCAGCAGCGTCATAGCGGGTGGAAATGAGCAGTTCTTC,CASSVIAGGNEQFF
few,TRBD2,TRBJ2-1,TRBV7-3,TGTGCCAGCAGCCATAGGACTAGCGGGGGGGGAGATGAGCAGTTCTTC,CASSHRTSGGGDEQFF
few,TRBD1,TRBJ1-5,TRBV27,TGTGCCAGCAGTTCTGGCCCGGGACAGGGGAATCAGCCCCAGCATTTT,CASSSGPGQGNQPQHF
NA,NA,TRBJ2-7,TRBV20-1,TGCAGTGCTAGAGAGAGCCGGGGTCCAAGGGAGCAGTACTTC,CSARESRGPREQYF
NA,NA,TRBJ2-1,TRBV11-2,TGTGCCATCAGCTTATCGGGACCCCCTAATGAGCAGTTCTTC,CAISLSGPPNEQFF
NA,TRBD1,TRBJ1-2,TRBV20-1,TGCAGTGCTAGAGATGACAGGGACTATGGCTACACCTTC,CSARDDRDYGYTF
NA,NA,TRBJ2-1,TRBV20-1,TGCAGTGCTAGAACCCGGGACGACAATGAGCAGTTCTTC,CSARTRDDNEQFF
NA,NA,TRBJ2-7,TRBV5-1,TGCGCCAGCAGCTTGGTTGCGGCAGTCTCCTACGAGCAGTACTTC,CASSLVAAVSYEQYF
NA,NA,TRBJ1-2,TRBV12-3/TRBV12-4,TGTGCCAGCAGTCCTGGAACGGGCTATGGCTACACCTTC,CASSPGTGYGYTF
NA,NA,TRBJ1-2,TRBV19,TGTGCCAGTACCCTGGACAGCGACAGATATGGCTACACCTTC,CASTLDSDRYGYTF
NA,NA,TRBJ2-1,TRBV12-3/TRBV12-4,TGTGCCAGCAGCGGGGCAAGCTCCTACAATGAGCAGTTCTTC,CASSGASSYNEQFF
few,TRBD1,TRBJ2-7,TRBV27,TGTGCCAGCAAGGGGGGGACAGGGTCCTACGAGCAGTACTTC,CASKGGTGSYEQYF
few,NA,TRBJ1-1,TRBV11-2,TGTGCCAGCAGCCCCACCGGACGGCTAAAAGAAGCTTTCTTT,CASSPTGRLKEAFF
NA,TRBD2,TRBJ2-6,TRBV27,TGTGCCAGCAGTTTTTTAGCGGGGGACTCTGGGGCCAACGTCCTGACTTTC,CASSFLAGDSGANVLTF
few,TRBD2,TRBJ2-1,TRBV9,TGTGCCAGCACCAAGGATTGGGGGGGGAATGAGCAGTTCTTC,CASTKDWGGNEQFF
NA,NA,TRBJ2-7,TRBV6-5,TGTGCCAGCAGTTTCAAGCGGGCTGCCCTGTACGAGCAGTACTTC,CASSFKRAALYEQYF
NA,NA,TRBJ2-6,TRBV11-2,TGTGCCAGCAGCCCCTGGGGGACCCTAAGCTCTGGGGCCAACGTCCTGACTTTC,CASSPWGTLSSGANVLTF
NA,NA,TRBJ2-7,TRBV7-2,TGTGCCAGCAGCCCGTTGACCAGGGGCTCCTACGAGCAGTACTTC,CASSPLTRGSYEQYF
few,NA,TRBJ2-3,TRBV6-5,TGTGCCAGCAGTTACGGGACCACAGATACGCAGTATTTT,CASSYGTTDTQYF
NA,NA,TRBJ2-2,TRBV29-1,TGCAGCGTCCCGGTAAACACCGGGGAGCTGTTTTTT,CSVPVNTGELFF
few,TRBD1,TRBJ2-6,TRBV24-1,TGTGCCACCAGTGAGCCGAGGGACAGCCCCAATTCCTCTGGGGCCAACGTCCTGACTTTC,CATSEPRDSPNSSGANVLTF
NA,NA,TRBJ2-1,TRBV7-9,TGTGCCAGCAGCTTCCCGAGCTCCTACAATGAGCAGTTCTTC,CASSFPSSYNEQFF
few,TRBD2,TRBJ2-1,TRBV12-3/TRBV12-4,TGTGCCAGCAGAGAGCCGGGGGGGCCTCTGAATGAGCAGTTCTTC,CASREPGGPLNEQFF
NA,NA,TRBJ2-1,TRBV27,TGTGCCAGCAGTCCTTTGGACACCGGGACGTTCTTC,CASSPLDTGTFF
NA,NA,TRBJ2-7,TRBV6-1,TGTGCCAGCAGAGAACAACCGGGACACCTCTACGAGCAGTACTTC,CASREQPGHLYEQYF